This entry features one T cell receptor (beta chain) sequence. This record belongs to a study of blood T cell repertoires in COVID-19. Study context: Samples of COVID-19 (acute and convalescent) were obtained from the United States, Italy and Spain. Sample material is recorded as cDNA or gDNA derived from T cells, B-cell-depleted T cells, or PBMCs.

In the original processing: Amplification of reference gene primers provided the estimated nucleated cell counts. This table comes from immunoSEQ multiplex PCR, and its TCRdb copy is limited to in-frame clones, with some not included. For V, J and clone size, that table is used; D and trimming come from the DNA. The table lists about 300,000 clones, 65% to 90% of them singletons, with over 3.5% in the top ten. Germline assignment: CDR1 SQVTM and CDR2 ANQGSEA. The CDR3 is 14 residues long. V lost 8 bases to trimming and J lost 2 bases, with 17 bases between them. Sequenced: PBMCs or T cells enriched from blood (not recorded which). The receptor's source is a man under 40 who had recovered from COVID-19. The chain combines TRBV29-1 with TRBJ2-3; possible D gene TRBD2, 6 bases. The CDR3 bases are TGCAGCCTTTCCTCGGCGGGGTTCACAGATACGCAGTATTTT. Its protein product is CSLSSAGFTDTQYF.